This T cell receptor (beta chain) emerged from a study of control samples from healthy donors and cancer patients. Generated by immunoSEQ multiplex PCR, the TCRdb table keeps only in-frame clones and is missing some. The table has almost 85,000 clones, 90% to 95% seen once. The CDR3 loop spans 16 amino acids. V gave up 2 bases and J gave up 5 bases; unmatched junction bases: 6. Germline V gene data show CDR1 as SGDLS and CDR2 as YYNGEE. This TCR was sampled from a woman aged 18-35 years in good health. The sequencing input was blood. This rearrangement joins TRBV9 to TRBJ2-7; 14 bases are a match to TRBD2. Here the CDR3 reads CASSVHPGLAGDEQYF. DNA for the CDR3: TGTGCCAGCAGCGTCCACCCGGGACTAGCGGGAGACGAGCAGTACTTC.